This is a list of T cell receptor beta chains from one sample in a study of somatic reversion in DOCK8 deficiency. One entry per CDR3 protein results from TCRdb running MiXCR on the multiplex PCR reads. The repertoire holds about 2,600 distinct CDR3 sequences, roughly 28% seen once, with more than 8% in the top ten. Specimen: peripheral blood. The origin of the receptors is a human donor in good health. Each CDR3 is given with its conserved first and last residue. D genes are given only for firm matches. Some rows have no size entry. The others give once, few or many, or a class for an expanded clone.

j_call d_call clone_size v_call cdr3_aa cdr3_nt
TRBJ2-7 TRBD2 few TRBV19 CADIRSGSGGRQYF TGTGCCGATATAAGAAGCGGGAGCGGCGGTCGGCAGTACTTC
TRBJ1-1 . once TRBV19 CASRGKSTEAFF TGTGCCAGTAGGGGGAAGAGCACTGAAGCTTTCTTT
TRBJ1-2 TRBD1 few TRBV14 CASSQLSGTGGYTF TGTGCCAGCAGCCAGCTAAGCGGGACAGGTGGCTACACCTTC
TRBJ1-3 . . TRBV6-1 CASSENDGKGNTIYF TGTGCCAGCAGTGAAAACGATGGCAAGGGAAACACCATATATTTT
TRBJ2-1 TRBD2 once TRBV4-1 CASSQDPLTSGTGSYDEQFF TGCGCCAGCAGCCAAGACCCTTTGACTAGCGGGACGGGCTCCTACGATGAGCAGTTCTTC
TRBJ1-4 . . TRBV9 CASSVDAGTNEKLFF TGTGCCAGCAGCGTAGACGCGGGGACCAATGAAAAACTGTTTTTT
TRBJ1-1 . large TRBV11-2 CASSSGPNTEAFF TGTGCCAGCAGCTCGGGACCGAACACTGAAGCTTTCTTT
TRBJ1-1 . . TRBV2 CASSVGGSAFF TGTGCCAGCAGTGTAGGGGGTTCGGCTTTCTTT
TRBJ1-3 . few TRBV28 CASSSRRAGNTIYF TGTGCCAGCAGTTCGAGACGGGCTGGAAACACCATATATTTT
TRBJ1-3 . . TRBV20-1 CSARGGAGNTIYF TGCAGTGCTAGAGGGGGCGCTGGAAACACCATATATTTT
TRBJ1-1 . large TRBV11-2 CASSLTGLGTEAFF TGTGCCAGCAGCTTGACAGGTTTGGGGACTGAAGCTTTCTTT
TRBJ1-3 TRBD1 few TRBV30 CAWSRDRDEDTIYF TGTGCCTGGAGTAGGGACAGGGACGAGGACACCATATATTTT
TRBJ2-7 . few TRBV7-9 CASTTHGRSYEQYF TGTGCCAGCACCACCCATGGCCGATCCTACGAGCAGTACTTC